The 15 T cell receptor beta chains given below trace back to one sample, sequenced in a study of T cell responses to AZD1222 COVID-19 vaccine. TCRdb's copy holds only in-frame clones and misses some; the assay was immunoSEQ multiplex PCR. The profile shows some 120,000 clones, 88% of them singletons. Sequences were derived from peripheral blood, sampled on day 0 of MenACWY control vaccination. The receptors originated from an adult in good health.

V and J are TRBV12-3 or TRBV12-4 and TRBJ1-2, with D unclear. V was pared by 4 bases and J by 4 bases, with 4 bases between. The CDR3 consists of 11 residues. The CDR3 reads CASSYGYGYTF. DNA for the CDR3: TGTGCCAGCAGTTACGGCTATGGCTACACCTTC.

CDR3 sequence reads: CASGQGVNQPQHF. CDR3 in DNA: TGTGCCAGTGGACAGGGGGTCAATCAGCCCCAGCATTTT. The rearrangement links TRBV19 to TRBJ1-5; 10 bases fit TRBD1. V dropped 8 bases and J dropped 3; count of bases not matched to a gene: 1. The CDR3 has 13 residues. Germline CDR1 LNHDA, CDR2 SQIVND (reference sequence).

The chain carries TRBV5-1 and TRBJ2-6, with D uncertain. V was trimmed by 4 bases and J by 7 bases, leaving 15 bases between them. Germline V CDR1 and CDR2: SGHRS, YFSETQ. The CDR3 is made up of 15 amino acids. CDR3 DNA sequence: TGCGCCAGCAGCACCTCACAGTCTATTGCCAACGTCCTGACTTTC. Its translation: CASSTSQSIANVLTF.

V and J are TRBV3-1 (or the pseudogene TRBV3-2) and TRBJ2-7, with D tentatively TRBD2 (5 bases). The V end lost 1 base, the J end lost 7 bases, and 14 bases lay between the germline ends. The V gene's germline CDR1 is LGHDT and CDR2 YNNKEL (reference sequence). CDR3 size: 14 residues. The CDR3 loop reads CASSQASARGEQYF. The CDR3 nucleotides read TGTGCCAGCAGCCAAGCCTCGGCTCGAGGGGAGCAGTACTTC.

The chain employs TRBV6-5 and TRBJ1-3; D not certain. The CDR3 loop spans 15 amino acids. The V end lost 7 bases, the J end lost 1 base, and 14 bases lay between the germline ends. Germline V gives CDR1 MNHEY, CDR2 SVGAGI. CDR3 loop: CASTTSRRSGNTIYF. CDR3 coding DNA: TGTGCCAGCACCACCTCCCGGAGGTCTGGAAACACCATATATTTT.

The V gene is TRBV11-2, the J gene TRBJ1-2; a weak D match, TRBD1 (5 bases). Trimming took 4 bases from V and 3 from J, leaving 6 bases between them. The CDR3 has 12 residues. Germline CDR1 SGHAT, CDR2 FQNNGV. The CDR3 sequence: CASSWGHYGYTF. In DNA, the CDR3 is TGTGCCAGCAGCTGGGGACACTATGGCTACACCTTC. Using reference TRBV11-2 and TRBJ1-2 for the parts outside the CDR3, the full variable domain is EAGVAQSPRYKIIEKRQSVAFWCNPISGHATLYWYQQILGQGPKLLIQFQNNGVVDDSQLPKDRFSAERLKGVDSTLKIQPAKLEDSAVYLCASSWGHYGYTFGSGTRLTVV.

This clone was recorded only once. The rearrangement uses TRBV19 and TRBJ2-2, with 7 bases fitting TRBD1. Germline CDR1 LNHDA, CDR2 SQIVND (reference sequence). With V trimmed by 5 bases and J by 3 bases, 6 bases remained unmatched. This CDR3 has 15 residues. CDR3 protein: CASSERTGYTGELFF. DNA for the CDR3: TGTGCCAGTAGTGAAAGGACAGGCTACACCGGGGAGCTGTTTTTT.

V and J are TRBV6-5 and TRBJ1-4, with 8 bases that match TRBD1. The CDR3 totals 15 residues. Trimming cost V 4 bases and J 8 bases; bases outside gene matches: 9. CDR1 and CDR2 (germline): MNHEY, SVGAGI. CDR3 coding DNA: TGTGCCAGCAGTTTAGGCGGCAGGGGGCAAGAAAAACTGTTTTTT. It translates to CASSLGGRGQEKLFF.

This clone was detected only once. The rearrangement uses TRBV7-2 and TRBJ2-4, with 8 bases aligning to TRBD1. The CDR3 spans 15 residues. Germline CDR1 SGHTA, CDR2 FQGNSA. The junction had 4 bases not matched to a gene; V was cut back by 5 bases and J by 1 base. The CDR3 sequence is CASSPRQGAKNIQYF. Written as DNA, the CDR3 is TGTGCCAGCAGCCCCCGACAGGGGGCCAAAAACATTCAGTACTTC.

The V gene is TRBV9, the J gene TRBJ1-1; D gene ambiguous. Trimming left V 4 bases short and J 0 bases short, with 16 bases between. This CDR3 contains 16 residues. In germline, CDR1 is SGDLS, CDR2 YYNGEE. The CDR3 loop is CASSPQVSRLNTEAFF. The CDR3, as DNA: TGTGCCAGCAGCCCCCAGGTAAGCAGATTGAACACTGAAGCTTTCTTT.

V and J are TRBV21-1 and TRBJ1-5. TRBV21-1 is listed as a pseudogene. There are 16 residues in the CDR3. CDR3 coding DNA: TGTGCCAGCAGCAACACCGGGTCGCAGCCCGATCAGCCCCAGCATTTT. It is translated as CASSNTGSQPDQPQHF.

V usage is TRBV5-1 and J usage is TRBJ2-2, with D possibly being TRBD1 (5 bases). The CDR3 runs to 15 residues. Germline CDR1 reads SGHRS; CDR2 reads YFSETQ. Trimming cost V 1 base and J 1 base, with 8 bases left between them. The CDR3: CASSLRQGNTGELFF. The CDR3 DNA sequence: TGCGCCAGCAGCTTGCGGCAGGGGAACACCGGGGAGCTGTTTTTT.

CDR3 DNA: TGTGCCAGCAGCAACGGACCCACCAGCACAGATACGCAGTATTTT. This gives the protein CASSNGPTSTDTQYF. The chain combines TRBV5-6 with TRBJ2-3; D gene unclear. Germline loops: CDR1 SGHDT, CDR2 YYEEEE. This CDR3 has 15 residues. V was shortened by 4 bases and J by 0 bases, with 12 bases between the two germline ends. The full variable domain, in which reference TRBV5-6 and TRBJ2-3 provide the parts outside the CDR3, is DAGVTQSPTHLIKTRGQQVTLRCSPKSGHDTVSWYQQALGQGPQFIFQYYEEEERQRGNFPDRFSGHQFPNYSSELNVNALLLGDSALYLCASSNGPTSTDTQYFGPGTRLTVL.

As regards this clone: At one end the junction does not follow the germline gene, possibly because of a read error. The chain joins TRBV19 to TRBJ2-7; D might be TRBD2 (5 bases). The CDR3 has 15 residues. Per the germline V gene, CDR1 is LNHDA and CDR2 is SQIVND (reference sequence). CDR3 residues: CACSHGPDSNYEQYF. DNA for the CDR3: TGTGCCTGTAGTCACGGCCCGGACTCAAACTACGAGCAGTACTTC. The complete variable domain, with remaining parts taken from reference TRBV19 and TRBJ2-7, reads DGGITQSPKYLFRKEGQNVTLSCEQNLNHDAMYWYRQDPGQGLRLIYYSQIVNDFQKGDIAEGYSVSREKKESFPLTVTSAQKNPTAFYLCACSHGPDSNYEQYFGPGTRLTVT.

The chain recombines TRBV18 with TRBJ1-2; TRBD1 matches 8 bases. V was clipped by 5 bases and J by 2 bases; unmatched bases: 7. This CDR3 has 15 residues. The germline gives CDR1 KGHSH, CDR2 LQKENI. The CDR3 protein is CASSEQGGNNYGYTF. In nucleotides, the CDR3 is TGTGCCAGCTCAGAACAGGGGGGCAACAACTATGGCTACACCTTC.